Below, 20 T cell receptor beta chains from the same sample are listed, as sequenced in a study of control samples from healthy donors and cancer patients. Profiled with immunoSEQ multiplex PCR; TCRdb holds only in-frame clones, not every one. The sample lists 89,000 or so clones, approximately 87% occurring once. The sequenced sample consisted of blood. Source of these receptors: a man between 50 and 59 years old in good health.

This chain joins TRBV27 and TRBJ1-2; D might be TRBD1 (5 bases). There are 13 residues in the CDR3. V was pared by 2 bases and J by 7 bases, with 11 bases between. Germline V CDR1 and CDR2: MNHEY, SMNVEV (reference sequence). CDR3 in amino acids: CASSLTRAGGYTF. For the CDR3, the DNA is TGTGCCAGCAGTTTAACCAGGGCGGGTGGCTACACCTTC.

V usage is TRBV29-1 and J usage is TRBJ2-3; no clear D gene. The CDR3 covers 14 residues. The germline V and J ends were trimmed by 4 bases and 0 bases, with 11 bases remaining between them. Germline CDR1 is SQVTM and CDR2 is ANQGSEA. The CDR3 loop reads CSVVKGYSTDTQYF. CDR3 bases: TGCAGCGTTGTCAAAGGATATAGCACAGATACGCAGTATTTT.

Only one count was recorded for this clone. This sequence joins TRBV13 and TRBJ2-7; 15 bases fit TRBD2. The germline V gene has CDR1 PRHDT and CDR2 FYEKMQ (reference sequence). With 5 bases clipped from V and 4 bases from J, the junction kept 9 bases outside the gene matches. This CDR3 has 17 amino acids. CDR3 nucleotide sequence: TGTGCCAGCAGCCCGCCCAGGGGGACTAGCGGGGGGTACGAGCAGTACGTC. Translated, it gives CASSPPRGTSGGYEQYV.

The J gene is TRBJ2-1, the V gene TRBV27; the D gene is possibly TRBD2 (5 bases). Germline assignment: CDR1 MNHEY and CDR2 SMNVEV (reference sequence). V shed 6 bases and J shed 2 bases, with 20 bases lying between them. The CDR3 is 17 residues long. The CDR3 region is CASRPRPASGPYNEQFF. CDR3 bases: TGTGCCAGCAGGCCCCGGCCCGCCAGCGGACCCTACAATGAGCAGTTCTTC.

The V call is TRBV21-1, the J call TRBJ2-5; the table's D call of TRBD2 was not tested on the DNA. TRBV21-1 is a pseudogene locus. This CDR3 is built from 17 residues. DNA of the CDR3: TGTGCCAGCAGCAAAGCGGGGGGGGACTCGTACCAAGAGACCCAGTACTTC. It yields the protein CASSKAGGDSYQETQYF.

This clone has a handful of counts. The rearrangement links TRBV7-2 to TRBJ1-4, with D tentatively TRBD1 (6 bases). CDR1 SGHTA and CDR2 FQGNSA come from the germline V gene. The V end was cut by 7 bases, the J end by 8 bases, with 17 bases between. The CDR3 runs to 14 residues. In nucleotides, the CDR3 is TGTGCCAGCACCGAGGGAGCTCAGGGGGAAAAACTGTTTTTT. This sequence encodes CASTEGAQGEKLFF.

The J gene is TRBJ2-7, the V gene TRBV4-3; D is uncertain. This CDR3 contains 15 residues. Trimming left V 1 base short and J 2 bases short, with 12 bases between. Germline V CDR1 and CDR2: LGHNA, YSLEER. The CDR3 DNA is TGCGCCAGCAGCCAAGCCCCTGGCGGAACCTACGAGCAGTACTTC. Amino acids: CASSQAPGGTYEQYF.

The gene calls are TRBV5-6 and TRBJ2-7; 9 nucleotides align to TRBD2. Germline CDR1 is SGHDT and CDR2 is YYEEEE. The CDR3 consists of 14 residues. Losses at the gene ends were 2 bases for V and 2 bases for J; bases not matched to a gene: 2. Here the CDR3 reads CASSLPSGAYEQYV. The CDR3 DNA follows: TGTGCCAGCAGCTTACCTAGCGGGGCCTACGAGCAGTACGTC.

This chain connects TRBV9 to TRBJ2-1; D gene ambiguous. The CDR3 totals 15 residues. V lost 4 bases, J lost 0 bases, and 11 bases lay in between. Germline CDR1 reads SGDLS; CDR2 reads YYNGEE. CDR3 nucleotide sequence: TGTGCCAGCAGCACCACGATGAGCTCCTACAATGAGCAGTTCTTC. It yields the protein CASSTTMSSYNEQFF.

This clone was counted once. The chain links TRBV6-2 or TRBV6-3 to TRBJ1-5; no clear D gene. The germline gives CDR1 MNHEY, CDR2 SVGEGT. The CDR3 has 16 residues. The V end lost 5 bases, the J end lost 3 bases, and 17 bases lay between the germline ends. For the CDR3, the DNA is TGTGCCAGCAGTGCTAGGACGGGCTTTGCCAATCAGCCCCAGCATTTT. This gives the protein CASSARTGFANQPQHF.

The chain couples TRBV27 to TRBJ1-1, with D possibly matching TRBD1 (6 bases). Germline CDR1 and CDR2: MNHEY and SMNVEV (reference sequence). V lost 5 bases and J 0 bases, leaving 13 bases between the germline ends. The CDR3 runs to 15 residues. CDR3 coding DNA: TGTGCCAGCAGTAGGACAGCGCTGATGAACACTGAAGCTTTCTTT. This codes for CASSRTALMNTEAFF.

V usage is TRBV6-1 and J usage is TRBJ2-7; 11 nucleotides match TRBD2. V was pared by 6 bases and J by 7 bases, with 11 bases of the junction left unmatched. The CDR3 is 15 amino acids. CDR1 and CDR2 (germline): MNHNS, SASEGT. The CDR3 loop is CASRDSGGAAKEQYV. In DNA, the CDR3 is TGTGCCAGCAGGGATAGCGGGGGGGCCGCGAAAGAGCAGTACGTC.

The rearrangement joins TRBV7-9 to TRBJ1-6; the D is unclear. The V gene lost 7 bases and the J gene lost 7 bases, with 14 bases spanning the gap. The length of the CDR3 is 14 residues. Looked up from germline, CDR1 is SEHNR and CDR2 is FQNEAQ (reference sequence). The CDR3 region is CASNQLDSNSPLHF. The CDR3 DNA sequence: TGTGCCAGCAACCAGCTCGACTCGAATTCACCCCTCCACTTT.

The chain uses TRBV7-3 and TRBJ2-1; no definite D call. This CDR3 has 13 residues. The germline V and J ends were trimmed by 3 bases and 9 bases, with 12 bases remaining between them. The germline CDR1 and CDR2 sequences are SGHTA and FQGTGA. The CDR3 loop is CASSFTPSGEQFF. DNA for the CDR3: TGTGCCAGCAGCTTTACTCCGTCGGGTGAGCAGTTCTTC. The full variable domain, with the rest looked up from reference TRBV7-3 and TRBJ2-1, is GAGVSQTPSNKVTEKGKYVELRCDPISGHTALYWYRQSLGQGPEFLIYFQGTGAADDSGLPNDRFFAVRPEGSVSTLKIQRTERGDSAVYLCASSFTPSGEQFFGPGTRLTVL.

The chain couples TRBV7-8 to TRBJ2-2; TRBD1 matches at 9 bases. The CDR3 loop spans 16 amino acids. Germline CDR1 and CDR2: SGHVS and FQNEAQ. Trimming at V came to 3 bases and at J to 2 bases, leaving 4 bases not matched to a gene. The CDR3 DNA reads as TGTGCCAGCAGCTTGGCGGGACAGGGTAACACCGGGGAGCTGTTTTTT. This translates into CASSLAGQGNTGELFF.

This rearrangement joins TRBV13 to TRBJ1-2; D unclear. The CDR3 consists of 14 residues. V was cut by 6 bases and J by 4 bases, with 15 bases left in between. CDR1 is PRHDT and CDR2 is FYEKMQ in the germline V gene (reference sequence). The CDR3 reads CASSGSNRIYGYTF. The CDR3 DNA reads TGTGCCAGCAGTGGCAGTAACCGAATCTATGGCTACACCTTC. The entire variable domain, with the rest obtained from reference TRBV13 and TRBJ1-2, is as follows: AAGVIQSPRHLIKEKRETATLKCYPIPRHDTVYWYQQGPGQDPQFLISFYEKMQSDKGSIPDRFSAQQFSDYHSELNMSSLELGDSALYFCASSGSNRIYGYTFGSGTRLTVV.

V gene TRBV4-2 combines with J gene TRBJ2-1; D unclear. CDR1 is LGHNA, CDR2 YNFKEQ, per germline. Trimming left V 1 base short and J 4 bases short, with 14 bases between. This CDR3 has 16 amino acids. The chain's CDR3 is CASSQVGAAPYNEQFF. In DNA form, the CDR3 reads TGTGCCAGCAGCCAAGTCGGCGCCGCGCCTTACAATGAGCAGTTCTTC.

The CDR3 region has the DNA TGTGCCAACCGGGACAGGAGCCCCTACGAGCAGTACTTC. It yields the protein CANRDRSPYEQYF. The chain links TRBV13 to TRBJ2-7, with 8 nucleotides matching TRBD1. Germline lookup yields CDR1 PRHDT and CDR2 FYEKMQ (reference sequence). The length of the CDR3 is 13 residues. The ends lost 10 bases at V and 2 bases at J; junction bases unmatched: 7.

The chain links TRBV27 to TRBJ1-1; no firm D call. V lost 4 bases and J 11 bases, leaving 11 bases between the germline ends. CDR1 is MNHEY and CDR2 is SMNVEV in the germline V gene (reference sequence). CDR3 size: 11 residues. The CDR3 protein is CASSWVVTAFF. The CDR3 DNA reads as TGTGCCAGCAGTTGGGTCGTGACGGCTTTCTTT.

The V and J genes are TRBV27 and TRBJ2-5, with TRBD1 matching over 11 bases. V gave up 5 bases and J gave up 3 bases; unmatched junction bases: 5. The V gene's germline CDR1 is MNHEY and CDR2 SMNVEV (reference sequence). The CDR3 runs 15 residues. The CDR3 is CASSPWTGGKETQYF. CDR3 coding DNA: TGTGCCAGCAGTCCGTGGACAGGGGGCAAAGAGACCCAGTACTTC.